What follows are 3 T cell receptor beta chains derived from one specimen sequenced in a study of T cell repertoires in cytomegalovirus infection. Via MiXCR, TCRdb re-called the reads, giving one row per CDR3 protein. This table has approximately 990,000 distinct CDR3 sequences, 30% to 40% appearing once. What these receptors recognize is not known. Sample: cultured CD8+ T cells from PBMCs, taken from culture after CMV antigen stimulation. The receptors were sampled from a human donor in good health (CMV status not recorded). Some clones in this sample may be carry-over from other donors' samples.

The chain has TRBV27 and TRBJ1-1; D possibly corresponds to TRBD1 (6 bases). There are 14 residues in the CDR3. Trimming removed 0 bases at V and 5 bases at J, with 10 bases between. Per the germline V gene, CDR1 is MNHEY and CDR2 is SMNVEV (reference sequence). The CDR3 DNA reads TGTGCCAGCAGTTTATCAGTACAGGGAACTGAAGCTTTCTTT. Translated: CASSLSVQGTEAFF.

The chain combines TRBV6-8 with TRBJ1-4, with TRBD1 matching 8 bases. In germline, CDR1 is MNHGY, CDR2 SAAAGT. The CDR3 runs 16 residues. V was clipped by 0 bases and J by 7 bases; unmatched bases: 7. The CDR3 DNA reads TGTGCCAGCAGTTACTCGGAATTCACAGGGGGTGAAAAACTGTTTTTT. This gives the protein CASSYSEFTGGEKLFF.

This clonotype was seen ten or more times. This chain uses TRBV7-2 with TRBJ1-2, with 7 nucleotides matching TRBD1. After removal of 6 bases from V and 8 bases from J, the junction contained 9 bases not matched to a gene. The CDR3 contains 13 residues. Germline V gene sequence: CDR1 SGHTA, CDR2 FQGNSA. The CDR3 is CASRRQGGTGYTF. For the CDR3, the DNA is TGTGCCAGCAGGAGACAGGGAGGCACAGGCTACACCTTC.